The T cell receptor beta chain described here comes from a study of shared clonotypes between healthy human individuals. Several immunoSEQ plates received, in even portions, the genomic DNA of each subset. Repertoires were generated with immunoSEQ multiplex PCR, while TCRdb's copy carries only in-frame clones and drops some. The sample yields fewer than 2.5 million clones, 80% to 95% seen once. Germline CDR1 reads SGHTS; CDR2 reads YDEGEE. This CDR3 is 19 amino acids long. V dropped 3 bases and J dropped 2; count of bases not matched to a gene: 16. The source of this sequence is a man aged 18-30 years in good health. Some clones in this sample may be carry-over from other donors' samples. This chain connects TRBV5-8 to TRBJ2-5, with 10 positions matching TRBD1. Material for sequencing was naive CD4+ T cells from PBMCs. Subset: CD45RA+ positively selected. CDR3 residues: CASSSATHRQGAVQETQYF. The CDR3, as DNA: TGTGCCAGCAGCTCGGCCACCCATCGACAGGGGGCCGTTCAAGAGACCCAGTACTTC.